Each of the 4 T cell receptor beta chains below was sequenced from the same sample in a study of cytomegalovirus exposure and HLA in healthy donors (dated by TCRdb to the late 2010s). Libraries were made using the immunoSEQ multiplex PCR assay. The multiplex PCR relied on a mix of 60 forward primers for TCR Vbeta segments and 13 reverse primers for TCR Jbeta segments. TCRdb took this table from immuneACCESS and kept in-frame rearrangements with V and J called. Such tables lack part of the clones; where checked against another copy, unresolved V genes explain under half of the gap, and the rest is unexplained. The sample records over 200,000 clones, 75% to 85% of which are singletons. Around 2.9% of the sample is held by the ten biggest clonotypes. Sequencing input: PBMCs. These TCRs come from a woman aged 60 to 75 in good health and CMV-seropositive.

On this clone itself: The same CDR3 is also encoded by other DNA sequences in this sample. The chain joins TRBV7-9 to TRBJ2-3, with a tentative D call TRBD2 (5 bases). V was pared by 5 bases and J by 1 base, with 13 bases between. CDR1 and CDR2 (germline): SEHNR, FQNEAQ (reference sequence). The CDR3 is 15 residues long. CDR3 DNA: TGTGCCAGCAGCCTGGACTTAGCTGGCACAGATACGCAGTATTTT. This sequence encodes CASSLDLAGTDTQYF.

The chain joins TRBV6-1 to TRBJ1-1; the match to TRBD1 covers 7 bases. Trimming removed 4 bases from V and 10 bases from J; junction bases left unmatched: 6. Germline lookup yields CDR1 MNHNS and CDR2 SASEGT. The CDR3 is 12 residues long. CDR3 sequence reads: CASSGSGQPAFF. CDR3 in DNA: TGTGCCAGCAGTGGATCGGGACAGCCAGCTTTCTTT.

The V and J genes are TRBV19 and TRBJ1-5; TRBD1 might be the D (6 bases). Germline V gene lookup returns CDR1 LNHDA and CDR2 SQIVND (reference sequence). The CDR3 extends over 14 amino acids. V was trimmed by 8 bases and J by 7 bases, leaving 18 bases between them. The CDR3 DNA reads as TGTGCCAGTCATGCGACAGGATATAACCAGCCCCAGCATTTT. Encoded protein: CASHATGYNQPQHF.

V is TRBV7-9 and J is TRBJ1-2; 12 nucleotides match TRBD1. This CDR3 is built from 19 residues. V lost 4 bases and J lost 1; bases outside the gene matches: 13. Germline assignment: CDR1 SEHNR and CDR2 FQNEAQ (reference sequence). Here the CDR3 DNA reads TGTGCCAGCAGCTCGACGTCACCGGGACAGGGGGCTGTTAACTATGGCTACACCTTC. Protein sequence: CASSSTSPGQGAVNYGYTF.